This T cell receptor (beta chain) was observed in a study of tumor-infiltrating lymphocytes in localized non-small cell lung cancer. Study-wide findings and caveats: Technical variation could not be separated from intratumor heterogeneity here. Higher tumor T cell infiltration than in uninvolved lung was supported by TCRbeta sequencing.

This CDR3 is built from 16 residues. V lost 0 bases, J lost 8 bases, and 16 bases lay in between. Germline-derived CDR1 and CDR2 are LNHNV and YYDKDF (reference sequence). Some clones are missing from TCRdb's copy, which holds only in-frame ones; the method was immunoSEQ multiplex PCR. The table lists 9,500 to 12,000 clones, around three fifths of them singletons. As regards this clone: Antigen: not known.

This TCR was recovered from a human donor with non-small cell lung cancer. This sequence joins TRBV15 and TRBJ1-4; TRBD1 might be the D (5 bases). Sequenced material: uninvolved lung tissue not adjacent to the tumor. CDR3 sequence: CATSRDKGREGEKLFF. As DNA, the CDR3 is TGTGCCACCAGCAGAGATAAGGGGCGGGAAGGAGAAAAACTGTTTTTT.